Below are 11 T cell receptor beta chains sequenced from a single sample in a study of control samples from healthy donors and cancer patients. The table came from immunoSEQ multiplex PCR; TCRdb's copy has only in-frame clones and leaves some out. The sample shows over 100,000 clones, about nine tenths of them seen only once. The sample consisted of blood. The receptors were sampled from a man aged 40-55 years in good health.

The chain combines TRBV10-3 with TRBJ1-1; 9 bases match TRBD1. The CDR3 has 14 residues. V shed 8 bases, J shed 5 bases, and the junction held 9 bases outside the gene matches. CDR1 and CDR2 (germline): ENHRY, SYGVKD. The CDR3 here is CAIGAGQGNTEAFF. The CDR3 region has the DNA TGTGCCATCGGGGCGGGACAGGGTAATACTGAAGCTTTCTTT.

The chain employs TRBV10-3 and TRBJ1-5; D not certain. With 6 bases removed from V and 1 base from J, the gap between germline ends came to 10 bases. Germline V gene lookup returns CDR1 ENHRY and CDR2 SYGVKD. The CDR3 extends over 14 amino acids. CDR3 DNA sequence: TGTGCCATCAGGCCGGACGGGAGCAATCAGCCCCAGCATTTT. Translating it yields CAIRPDGSNQPQHF.

The rearrangement links TRBV5-1 to TRBJ2-7; 8 bases line up with TRBD1. V gave up 0 bases and J gave up 1 base; unmatched junction bases: 6. The germline gives CDR1 SGHRS, CDR2 YFSETQ. The CDR3 runs to 16 residues. DNA for the CDR3: TGCGCCAGCAGCTTGGGCCCCGGGACAGGTTCCTACGAGCAGTACTTC. Protein product: CASSLGPGTGSYEQYF.

This clone appeared a single time. The V gene is TRBV19, the J gene TRBJ2-3; D is uncertain. This CDR3 is 13 amino acids long. CDR1 and CDR2 (germline): LNHDA, SQIVND (reference sequence). V was trimmed by 7 bases and J by 2 bases, leaving 10 bases between them. The CDR3 spells CASTPPLTDTQYF. Here the CDR3 DNA reads TGTGCCAGTACCCCCCCGCTCACAGATACGCAGTATTTT.

The chain links TRBV20-1 to TRBJ1-1; D ambiguous. Germline values: CDR1 DFQATT, CDR2 SNEGSKA (reference sequence). The length of the CDR3 is 11 residues. V lost 1 base and J lost 10, with 10 bases in between. CDR3 in DNA: TGCAGTGCTAGAGCAACCGGTGGAGCTTTCTTT. Translation: CSARATGGAFF.

The chain has TRBV27 and TRBJ1-4; D is uncertain. The CDR3 loop spans 14 amino acids. Trimming left V 4 bases short and J 3 bases short, with 9 bases between. Germline CDR1 MNHEY, CDR2 SMNVEV (reference sequence). The CDR3: CASSSRGSNEKLFF. The CDR3 region has the DNA TGTGCCAGCAGTTCCCGGGGATCTAATGAAAAACTGTTTTTT.

The chain has TRBV6-2 or TRBV6-3 and TRBJ2-1; TRBD2 matches 7 bases. The CDR3 loop spans 15 amino acids. The V gene's germline CDR1 is MNHEY and CDR2 SVGEGT. V shed 2 bases, J shed 2 bases, and the junction held 3 bases outside the gene matches. CDR3 sequence reads: CASSYVAGAYNEQFF. The DNA of the CDR3 is TGTGCCAGCAGTTACGTGGCGGGGGCCTACAATGAGCAGTTCTTC.

This clone was counted once. The V call is TRBV12-3 or TRBV12-4, the J call TRBJ2-7; D may be TRBD2 (5 bases). The V end lost 3 bases, the J end lost 5 bases, and 11 bases lay between the germline ends. The CDR3 is 13 amino acids. CDR3 in DNA: TGTGCCAGCAGTTTGGAGGCTCGGGACGAGCAGTACTTC. The encoded protein is CASSLEARDEQYF.

V is TRBV5-1 and J is TRBJ2-7; TRBD1 might be the D (6 bases). Trimming left V 1 base short and J 6 bases short, with 14 bases between. This CDR3 comprises 14 residues. CDR1 and CDR2 from the germline V gene are SGHRS and YFSETQ. CDR3 protein: CASSLTGFLPEQYF. The CDR3, as DNA: TGCGCCAGCAGCTTGACAGGGTTTTTGCCCGAGCAGTACTTC.

The V and J genes are TRBV7-9 and TRBJ2-1; D is unclear. Trimming stripped 1 base from V and 8 bases from J, with 9 bases between. There are 13 residues in the CDR3. The germline V gene has CDR1 SEHNR and CDR2 FQNEAQ (reference sequence). The chain's CDR3 is CASSLVMIDEQFF. The CDR3 DNA follows: TGTGCCAGCAGCTTAGTAATGATCGATGAGCAGTTCTTC.

This chain uses TRBV7-3 with TRBJ2-5; TRBD2 aligns across 9 bases. Trimming took 5 bases from V and 1 from J; bases not matched to a gene: 5. From germline, CDR1 is SGHTA and CDR2 FQGTGA. The CDR3 contains 15 residues. The CDR3 region is CASSPSGERQETQYF. For the CDR3, the DNA is TGTGCCAGCAGCCCTAGCGGGGAACGCCAAGAGACCCAGTACTTC.